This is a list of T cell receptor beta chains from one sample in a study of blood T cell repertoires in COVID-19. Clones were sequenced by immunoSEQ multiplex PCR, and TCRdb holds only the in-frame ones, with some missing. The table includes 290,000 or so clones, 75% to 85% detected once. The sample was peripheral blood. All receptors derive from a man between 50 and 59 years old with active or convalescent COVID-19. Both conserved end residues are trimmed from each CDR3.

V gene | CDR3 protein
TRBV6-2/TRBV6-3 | ASSYPRLAGEGDTQY
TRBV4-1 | ASSPKRSGSEAF
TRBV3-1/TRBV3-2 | ASSQGGLAV
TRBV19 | ASTWTGRTEAF
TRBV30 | AWSGYPGSDNEQF
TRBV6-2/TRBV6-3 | ASSPMRVATGELF
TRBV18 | ASSLGQGAGNTEAF
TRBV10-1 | ASSPTREGLEQY
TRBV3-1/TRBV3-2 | ASSQRTGLSSYNEQF
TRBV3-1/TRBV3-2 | ASSLRTEAF
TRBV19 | ASSIGASGDHRAYEQY
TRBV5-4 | ASSRAGVRSGANVLT
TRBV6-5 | ASSLDGGGRQPQH
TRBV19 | ASKVDSPLYNEQF
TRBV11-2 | ASSFSGLAGVETQY
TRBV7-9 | ASSFTGVGYT
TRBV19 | ASSIGEDNGYT
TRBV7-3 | ASSSQTSGRTDTQY
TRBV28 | ASSSQGAHEKLF
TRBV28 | ASRPQGGTDTQY
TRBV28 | ASSLLTSGRAEDEQF
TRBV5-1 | ASSLAPGQGQPQH
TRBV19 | ASSMRHPANTGELF
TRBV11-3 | ASSSELARGDTQY
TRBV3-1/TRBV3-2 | ASSQSGAYEQY
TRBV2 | ASSENTGGKPQH
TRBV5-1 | ASSPATASGGADTQY
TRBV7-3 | ASGFSGRNNEQF
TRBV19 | ASSIRSPSTDTQY
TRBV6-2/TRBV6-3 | ASSYSGLAKRVGELF
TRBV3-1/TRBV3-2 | ASSPIAGRNIQY
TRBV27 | ASSFSDFDEQF
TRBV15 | ATSKQRLVNEQF
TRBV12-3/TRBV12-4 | ASTEAAYNEQF
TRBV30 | AWSGSGNEQF
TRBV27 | ASSFPGAPEAF
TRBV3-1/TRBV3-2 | ASSDGLAGVAY
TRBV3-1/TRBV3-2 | ASSRTWHEQY
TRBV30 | AWRATGGLGYT
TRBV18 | ASSPPRTGRNEKLF
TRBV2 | ASSASPPVGNQPQH
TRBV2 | ASSEGRSPETQY
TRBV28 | ASRGGGYGYT
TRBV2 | ASSENGQSNYGYT